What follows are 24 T cell receptor beta chains derived from one specimen sequenced in a study of T-cell reconstitution after alpha-beta-depleted transplantation in children. This sample's TCRbeta library carried unique molecular identifier barcodes. TCRdb analysed the PCR reads with MiXCR anew, one entry per CDR3 protein. This table holds hundreds of thousands of distinct CDR3 sequences, more than 9% found once. Here the sequenced sample was PBMCs, taken before TCRalphabeta/CD19-depleted stem cell transplant. The receptors originated from a child under 10 years old with inherited bone marrow failure, due to receive a stem cell transplant.

CDR3 nucleotide sequence: TGTGCCAGCAAACTCAACAGGGGCACCGGGGAGCTGTTTTTT. Translating gives CASKLNRGTGELFF. The V gene is TRBV18, the J gene TRBJ2-2, with TRBD1 identical over 7 bases. The ends lost 8 bases at V and 4 bases at J; junction bases unmatched: 7. CDR3 length: 14 residues. CDR1 and CDR2 (germline): KGHSH, LQKENI.

This chain connects TRBV6-2 or TRBV6-3 to TRBJ1-2; D unresolved. Looked up from germline, CDR1 is MNHEY and CDR2 is SVGEGT. V was trimmed by 6 bases and J by 2 bases, leaving 13 bases between them. This CDR3 contains 14 residues. In DNA form, the CDR3 reads TGTGCCAGCAGCCCCGGACTTGGGAACTATGGCTACACCTTC. Translating it yields CASSPGLGNYGYTF.

This clonotype was observed many times. The chain recombines TRBV20-1 with TRBJ2-6, with 8 nucleotides matching TRBD1. J was trimmed by 4 bases and V by 4 bases; bases with no gene match: 9. The CDR3 runs 16 residues. The germline CDR1 and CDR2 sequences are DFQATT and SNEGSKA (reference sequence). Here the CDR3 reads CSATGGEKPGANVLTF. CDR3 nucleotides: TGCAGTGCTACAGGGGGCGAAAAACCCGGGGCCAACGTCCTGACTTTC.

The gene calls are TRBV20-1 and TRBJ2-1, with D possibly matching TRBD2 (6 bases). This CDR3 comprises 17 residues. V was shortened by 5 bases and J by 0 bases, with 20 bases between the two germline ends. The germline V gene encodes CDR1 DFQATT and CDR2 SNEGSKA (reference sequence). The chain's CDR3 is CSAPGERARTSYNEQFF. The CDR3 DNA is TGCAGTGCTCCAGGAGAGCGGGCACGCACCTCCTACAATGAGCAGTTCTTC.

The rearrangement joins TRBV28 to TRBJ2-2; D possibly uses TRBD1 or TRBD2 (7 bases each). V lost 2 bases and J 2 bases, leaving 15 bases between the germline ends. The CDR3 length is 17 residues. Germline-derived CDR1 and CDR2 are MDHEN and SYDVKM. CDR3 DNA sequence: TGTGCCAGCAGTTTACCGAAGCGGGACAGTAACACCGGGGAGCTGTTTTTT. Protein: CASSLPKRDSNTGELFF.

CDR3 sequence: CASSLQREAYEQYF. The CDR3 region has the DNA TGTGCCAGCAGCTTGCAGCGGGAGGCCTACGAGCAGTACTTC. V is TRBV5-5 and J is TRBJ2-7; 9 bases are a match to TRBD2. CDR1 and CDR2 from the germline V gene are SGHKS and YYEKEE (reference sequence). The CDR3 sequence is 14 residues long. V lost 1 base to trimming and J lost 2 bases; unmatched junction nucleotides: 1.

This clonotype was observed many times. The chain has TRBV5-6 and TRBJ2-2; D ambiguous. The ends were cut back, 2 bases at V and 0 bases at J, with 8 bases in the middle. The germline V gene has CDR1 SGHDT and CDR2 YYEEEE. The CDR3 spans 15 residues. Here the CDR3 DNA reads TGTGCCAGCAGCTTTCCCAGATCGAACACCGGGGAGCTGTTTTTT. Its protein product is CASSFPRSNTGELFF.

V usage is TRBV7-8 and J usage is TRBJ2-5; TRBD2 matches 16 bases. The CDR3 runs 18 residues. Looked up from germline, CDR1 is SGHVS and CDR2 is FQNEAQ. The ends lost 5 bases at V and 4 bases at J; junction bases unmatched: 10. The CDR3 sequence: CASSHGTSGRAGGETQYF. CDR3 nucleotide sequence: TGTGCCAGCAGCCACGGGACTAGCGGGAGGGCCGGTGGAGAGACCCAGTACTTC.

This clonotype was observed at least ten times. The chain carries TRBV12-3 or TRBV12-4 and TRBJ1-6; no clear D gene. The length of the CDR3 is 12 residues. V lost 2 bases and J lost 9, with 5 bases in between. The CDR3 bases are TGTGCCAGCAGTTTATTTACTTCACCCCTCCACTTT. Protein: CASSLFTSPLHF.

A remark on this clonotype: A single base separates this from a much larger clone, so it may be a read error. The chain links TRBV3-1 to TRBJ2-7; TRBD2 matches 13 bases. The germline CDR1 and CDR2 sequences are LGHDT and YNNKEL (reference sequence). V was clipped by 1 base and J by 5 bases; unmatched bases: 2. The CDR3 runs to 15 residues. The CDR3 sequence is CASSQGLAGGDEQYF. DNA of the CDR3: TGTGCCAGCAGCCAAGGACTAGCGGGAGGTGACGAGCAGTACTTC.

This clonotype was seen repeatedly, ten times or more. This chain uses TRBV12-3 or TRBV12-4 with TRBJ2-5; TRBD2 agrees at 9 bases. The trim removed 5 bases at V and 4 bases at J, leaving 8 bases unmatched. This CDR3 has 15 residues. CDR3 residues: CASSQPGLAGETQYF. CDR3 nucleotides: TGTGCCAGCAGTCAACCGGGACTAGCCGGAGAGACCCAGTACTTC.

The genes are TRBV29-1 and TRBJ2-5, with unresolved D. The germline gives CDR1 SQVTM, CDR2 ANQGSEA. Between the trimmed V and J ends, which lost 8 bases and 1 base, there was a span of 11 bases. This CDR3 spans 12 amino acids. The CDR3: CSSYRAQETQYF. CDR3 sequence (DNA): TGCAGCTCCTACCGGGCCCAAGAGACCCAGTACTTC. Complete variable domain (other parts from reference TRBV29-1 and TRBJ2-5): SAVISQKPSRDICQRGTSLTIQCQVDSQVTMMFWYRQQPGQSLTLIATANQGSEATYESGFVIDKFPISRPNLTFSTLTVSNMSPEDSSIYLCSSYRAQETQYFGPGTRLLVL.

This clonotype was seen many times. The V and J genes are TRBV6-2 or TRBV6-3 and TRBJ2-2; 7 bases agree with TRBD2. This CDR3 region has 14 residues. Germline V gives CDR1 MNHEY, CDR2 SVGEGT. With 4 bases clipped from V and 4 bases from J, the junction kept 3 bases outside the gene matches. The CDR3 nucleotides read TGTGCCAGCAGTTCCTCGGGGGGCACCGGGGAGCTGTTTTTT. Amino acid sequence: CASSSSGGTGELFF.

In this sample, this clonotype turned up many times. The genes are TRBV4-3 and TRBJ2-7, with D possibly called TRBD1 or TRBD2 (5 bases each). The CDR3 consists of 15 residues. Germline V lookup: CDR1 LGHNA, CDR2 YSLEER. Trimming cost V 3 bases and J 2 bases, with 14 bases left between them. CDR3 protein: CASSHRRDGPYEQYF. CDR3 bases: TGCGCCAGCAGCCACCGCCGGGACGGCCCCTACGAGCAGTACTTC.

This clonotype was found many times. The chain combines TRBV20-1 with TRBJ2-3, with 10 bases lining up with TRBD2. J was trimmed by 4 bases and V by 3 bases; bases with no gene match: 4. From germline, CDR1 is DFQATT and CDR2 SNEGSKA (reference sequence). This CDR3 has 14 amino acids. The CDR3 region has the DNA TGCAGTGCTAGTGGGCTAGCGGGAGCAGATACGCAGTATTTT. Its protein product is CSASGLAGADTQYF.

For this clonotype: A read error may be the cause here, since a much bigger clone is one base away. This sequence joins TRBV7-8 and TRBJ2-3; D not certain. Trimming shortened V by 2 bases and J by 4 bases, and 10 bases separated the two germline ends. The CDR3 is 14 residues long. Germline V CDR1 and CDR2: SGHVS, FQNEAQ. CDR3 nucleotide sequence: TGTGCCAGCAGCTTACGGGCGCGCGCAGATACGCAGTATTTT. Its protein is CASSLRARADTQYF. Full variable domain (rest looked up from reference TRBV7-8 and TRBJ2-3): GAGVSQSPRYKVAKRGQDVALRCDPISGHVSLFWYQQALGQGPEFLTYFQNEAQLDKSGLPSDRFFAERPEGSVSTLKIQRTQQEDSAVYLCASSLRARADTQYFGPGTRLTVL.

Regarding this clonotype: A read error may be the cause here, since a much bigger clone is one base away. The chain is built from TRBV6-6 and TRBJ2-5; perhaps TRBD2 as D (5 bases). Germline V gives CDR1 MNHNY, CDR2 SVGAGI (reference sequence). Trimming took 11 bases from V and 0 from J, leaving 13 bases between them. The CDR3 loop spans 13 amino acids. The CDR3 region is CARMSGNQETQYF. CDR3 nucleotides: TGTGCCCGCATGAGCGGAAACCAAGAGACCCAGTACTTC.

This clonotype was seen at least ten times. This chain joins TRBV29-1 and TRBJ2-3, with TRBD2 as a possible D gene (6 bases). Germline V gene data show CDR1 as SQVTM and CDR2 as ANQGSEA. This CDR3 is built from 14 residues. The ends were cut back, 3 bases at V and 4 bases at J, with 14 bases in the middle. The chain's CDR3 is CSVEMGVAADTQYF. In DNA form, the CDR3 reads TGCAGCGTTGAGATGGGGGTAGCGGCAGATACGCAGTATTTT.

In its sample, this clonotype was seen many times. The chain couples TRBV25-1 to TRBJ1-2; D call uncertain. The CDR3 is 12 amino acids. The ends were cut back, 0 bases at V and 7 bases at J, with 6 bases in the middle. In germline, CDR1 is MGHDK, CDR2 SYGVNS. CDR3 sequence: CASSEYVGGYTF. The CDR3 DNA reads as TGTGCCAGCAGTGAATATGTAGGTGGCTACACCTTC.

The chain uses TRBV7-9 and TRBJ2-3, with D possibly being TRBD1 or TRBD2 (5 bases each). Germline-derived CDR1 and CDR2 are SEHNR and FQNEAQ (reference sequence). The CDR3 contains 16 residues. V was clipped by 4 bases and J by 0 bases, with 14 bases between them. The CDR3 protein is CASSSKPGPSTDTQYF. The CDR3 region has the DNA TGTGCCAGCAGCTCTAAACCGGGACCGAGCACAGATACGCAGTATTTT.

This clonotype has ten or more counts. V usage is TRBV4-1 and J usage is TRBJ2-1; tentatively, D is TRBD2 (5 bases). Germline CDR1 is MGHRA and CDR2 is YSYEKL. V was pared by 5 bases and J by 8 bases, with 22 bases between. The CDR3 sequence is 16 residues long. The CDR3 coding sequence is TGCGCCAGCAGCTCGCGAGGGAGTGGGAAGTTGGATGAGCAGTTCTTC. Protein product: CASSSRGSGKLDEQFF.

This clonotype was counted between two and nine times. This chain joins TRBV28 and TRBJ1-2, with D uncertain. The CDR3 is made up of 12 amino acids. CDR1 and CDR2 from the germline V gene are MDHEN and SYDVKM. The V and J ends lost 2 bases and 5 bases respectively, with 6 bases between them. Here the CDR3 reads CASSLRSYGYTF. In DNA, the CDR3 is TGTGCCAGCAGTTTAAGAAGTTATGGCTACACCTTC.

About this clonotype itself: It may be a read error: a sequence one base away is much more abundant. The CDR3: CASSQVAAPYNERFF. CDR3 nucleotides: TGCGCCAGCAGCCAAGTAGCGGCCCCCTACAATGAGCGGTTCTTC. V is TRBV4-1 and J is TRBJ2-1; weak D call: TRBD2 (6 bases). The germline V gene has CDR1 MGHRA and CDR2 YSYEKL. The CDR3 is 15 residues long.

This clonotype was found many times. The chain employs TRBV29-1 and TRBJ2-4; the D gene is possibly TRBD1 (5 bases). This CDR3 has 14 residues. V was cut by 4 bases and J by 3 bases, with 13 bases left in between. Germline assignment: CDR1 SQVTM and CDR2 ANQGSEA. The CDR3: CSVGGHLDKNIQYF. CDR3 DNA sequence: TGCAGCGTTGGAGGACATCTGGACAAAAACATTCAGTACTTC.